The source of this T cell receptor (beta chain) is a study of T cell repertoires in MIS-A myocarditis. Germline-derived CDR1 and CDR2 are KGHSH and LQKENI. The junction had 7 bases not matched to a gene; V was cut back by 3 bases and J by 8 bases. This CDR3 comprises 14 residues. Sequencing was performed with immunoSEQ multiplex PCR; in TCRdb, only in-frame clones are kept and a portion is missing. The sample lists around 6,000 clones; roughly 74% were seen once. The sequencing input was interventricular septum heart tissue obtained at autopsy. The V call is TRBV18, the J call TRBJ2-1, with 7 bases fitting TRBD2. This TCR came from a man younger than 30 with fulminant myocarditis from multisystem inflammatory syndrome in adults (MIS-A) after COVID-19. The CDR3 nucleotides read TGTGCCAGCTCACCCCGGGGGGTAAGCGATGAGCAGTTCTTC. It translates to CASSPRGVSDEQFF.